A selection of T cell receptor beta chains follows, all from one sample in a study of shared clonotypes between healthy human individuals. The method was immunoSEQ multiplex PCR; TCRdb's version includes in-frame clones alone and lacks a portion of them. The table has about 820,000 clones, about 91% seen once. The sequenced sample consisted of naive CD8+ T cells sorted from blood. These receptors all stem from a man aged 25 to 45 in good health. CDR3s include the opening cysteine and the closing phenylalanine or tryptophan. Fields, in order: clone size, J gene, D gene, V gene, CDR3 length, CDR3 protein, CDR3 DNA. A D gene is named only where the DNA matches it firmly. Clone size is given for some rows only: seen once, a few or many times, or a class if the clone is expanded.

clone_size: -; j_call: TRBJ2-7; d_call: TRBD1; v_call: TRBV14; cdr3_length: 15; cdr3_aa: CASSRTGQGAGEQYF; cdr3_nt: TGTGCCAGCAGCCGAACGGGACAGGGGGCTGGAGAGCAGTACTTC
clone_size: -; j_call: TRBJ2-7; d_call: -; v_call: TRBV19; cdr3_length: 13; cdr3_aa: CASSPTRLYEQYF; cdr3_nt: TGTGCCAGTAGCCCTACTCGACTCTACGAGCAGTACTTC
clone_size: -; j_call: TRBJ2-1; d_call: TRBD2; v_call: TRBV7-8; cdr3_length: 15; cdr3_aa: CASKELAGGPDEQFF; cdr3_nt: TGTGCCAGTAAAGAACTAGCGGGAGGGCCAGATGAGCAGTTCTTC
clone_size: -; j_call: TRBJ2-7; d_call: -; v_call: TRBV28; cdr3_length: 17; cdr3_aa: CASSLPPDSAPFYEQYF; cdr3_nt: TGTGCCAGCAGTCTACCACCGGATTCAGCTCCCTTTTACGAGCAGTACTTC
clone_size: once; j_call: TRBJ2-7; d_call: TRBD2; v_call: TRBV27; cdr3_length: 14; cdr3_aa: CASAPGTSEDEQYF; cdr3_nt: TGTGCCAGCGCCCCCGGGACTAGCGAAGACGAGCAGTACTTC
clone_size: -; j_call: TRBJ2-3; d_call: -; v_call: TRBV28; cdr3_length: 16; cdr3_aa: CASSWGVGGASDTQYF; cdr3_nt: TGTGCCAGCAGCTGGGGGGTCGGCGGTGCAAGCGATACGCAGTATTTT
clone_size: -; j_call: TRBJ2-1; d_call: TRBD2; v_call: TRBV29-1; cdr3_length: 13; cdr3_aa: CSVDFLAEHEQFF; cdr3_nt: TGCAGCGTTGATTTCCTAGCGGAGCATGAGCAGTTCTTC
clone_size: -; j_call: TRBJ2-1; d_call: TRBD1; v_call: TRBV5-1; cdr3_length: 15; cdr3_aa: CASSLVQGIYNEQFF; cdr3_nt: TGCGCCAGCAGCTTGGTACAGGGGATATACAATGAGCAGTTCTTC
clone_size: -; j_call: TRBJ2-2; d_call: TRBD2; v_call: TRBV7-6; cdr3_length: 17; cdr3_aa: CASSLRPSGGNTGELFF; cdr3_nt: TGTGCCAGCAGCTTACGTCCCAGCGGGGGGAACACCGGGGAGCTGTTTTTT
clone_size: -; j_call: TRBJ1-2; d_call: -; v_call: TRBV7-9; cdr3_length: 14; cdr3_aa: CASSLAGGPYGYTF; cdr3_nt: TGTGCCAGCAGCTTAGCGGGGGGTCCCTATGGCTACACCTTC
clone_size: -; j_call: TRBJ2-5; d_call: TRBD2; v_call: TRBV7-6; cdr3_length: 15; cdr3_aa: CASSPTSGRGETQYF; cdr3_nt: TGTGCCAGCAGCCCCACTAGCGGGAGAGGGGAGACCCAGTACTTC
clone_size: -; j_call: TRBJ2-7; d_call: TRBD2; v_call: TRBV27; cdr3_length: 14; cdr3_aa: CASSQLAGTYEQYF; cdr3_nt: TGTGCCAGCAGTCAATTAGCGGGGACCTACGAGCAGTACTTC
clone_size: -; j_call: TRBJ2-5; d_call: -; v_call: TRBV11-2; cdr3_length: 15; cdr3_aa: CASSSPTGGQETQYF; cdr3_nt: TGTGCCAGCAGCTCTCCGACAGGCGGCCAAGAGACCCAGTACTTC
clone_size: -; j_call: TRBJ2-5; d_call: -; v_call: TRBV13; cdr3_length: 14; cdr3_aa: CASSSDQWGETQYF; cdr3_nt: TGTGCCAGCAGCTCCGACCAATGGGGAGAGACCCAGTACTTC
clone_size: -; j_call: TRBJ2-7; d_call: -; v_call: TRBV11-2; cdr3_length: 14; cdr3_aa: CASSLGGTVYEQYF; cdr3_nt: TGTGCCAGCAGCTTAGGCGGGACGGTCTACGAGCAGTACTTC
clone_size: -; j_call: TRBJ2-3; d_call: TRBD2; v_call: TRBV5-8; cdr3_length: 15; cdr3_aa: CASSARLADTDTQYF; cdr3_nt: TGTGCCAGCAGCGCCCGACTAGCGGACACAGATACGCAGTATTTT
clone_size: -; j_call: TRBJ2-7; d_call: -; v_call: TRBV27; cdr3_length: 14; cdr3_aa: CASSLDGYGFEQYF; cdr3_nt: TGTGCCAGCAGTCTAGACGGGTATGGTTTCGAGCAGTACTTC
clone_size: -; j_call: TRBJ2-2; d_call: TRBD1; v_call: TRBV29-1; cdr3_length: 16; cdr3_aa: CSVEDAGTGDTGELFF; cdr3_nt: TGCAGCGTTGAAGACGCAGGGACAGGGGACACCGGGGAGCTGTTTTTT
clone_size: -; j_call: TRBJ2-1; d_call: TRBD2; v_call: TRBV7-2; cdr3_length: 17; cdr3_aa: CASSLSITSASYNEQFF; cdr3_nt: TGTGCCAGCAGCTTATCCATAACTAGCGCGTCCTACAATGAGCAGTTCTTC
clone_size: -; j_call: TRBJ2-1; d_call: TRBD2; v_call: TRBV14; cdr3_length: 15; cdr3_aa: CASSQDKRGRNEQFF; cdr3_nt: TGTGCCAGCAGCCAAGATAAGCGGGGTAGGAATGAGCAGTTCTTC
clone_size: -; j_call: TRBJ1-4; d_call: -; v_call: TRBV7-6; cdr3_length: 15; cdr3_aa: CASRGVQGPNEKLFF; cdr3_nt: TGTGCCAGCAGGGGGGTACAGGGCCCTAATGAAAAACTGTTTTTT
clone_size: -; j_call: TRBJ2-7; d_call: -; v_call: TRBV7-9; cdr3_length: 13; cdr3_aa: CASSPLDSYEQYF; cdr3_nt: TGTGCCAGCAGCCCCCTGGACAGCTACGAGCAGTACTTC
clone_size: -; j_call: TRBJ2-7; d_call: -; v_call: TRBV7-9; cdr3_length: 15; cdr3_aa: CASSSLQGGGYEQYF; cdr3_nt: TGTGCCAGCAGCTCCCTACAGGGGGGAGGGTACGAGCAGTACTTC
clone_size: -; j_call: TRBJ2-3; d_call: -; v_call: TRBV10-1; cdr3_length: 14; cdr3_aa: CASSESVNTDTQYF; cdr3_nt: TGCGCCAGCAGTGAGTCAGTCAACACAGATACGCAGTATTTT
clone_size: few; j_call: TRBJ2-3; d_call: -; v_call: TRBV7-9; cdr3_length: 12; cdr3_aa: CASSLGLDTQYF; cdr3_nt: TGTGCCAGCAGCTTAGGATTAGATACGCAGTATTTT
clone_size: -; j_call: TRBJ2-7; d_call: TRBD1; v_call: TRBV4-1; cdr3_length: 15; cdr3_aa: CASSQEVTGGYEQYF; cdr3_nt: TGCGCCAGCAGCCAAGAGGTCACAGGGGGCTACGAGCAGTACTTC
clone_size: -; j_call: TRBJ2-7; d_call: TRBD2; v_call: TRBV4-1; cdr3_length: 15; cdr3_aa: CASSPRAGGGYEQYF; cdr3_nt: TGCGCCAGCAGCCCGAGAGCGGGAGGGGGCTACGAGCAGTACTTC
clone_size: -; j_call: TRBJ2-7; d_call: TRBD1; v_call: TRBV7-9; cdr3_length: 18; cdr3_aa: CASSLRQGGTGDFYEQYF; cdr3_nt: TGTGCCAGCAGCTTACGACAGGGGGGGACAGGGGACTTCTACGAGCAGTACTTC
clone_size: -; j_call: TRBJ2-4; d_call: TRBD2; v_call: TRBV4-1; cdr3_length: 17; cdr3_aa: CASSQDGLAGAKNIQYF; cdr3_nt: TGCGCCAGCAGCCAAGATGGGCTAGCGGGAGCCAAAAACATTCAGTACTTC
clone_size: -; j_call: TRBJ2-3; d_call: -; v_call: TRBV7-9; cdr3_length: 16; cdr3_aa: CASSTLSGGSTDTQYF; cdr3_nt: TGTGCCAGCAGCACCCTTAGCGGAGGCAGCACAGATACGCAGTATTTT
clone_size: -; j_call: TRBJ2-7; d_call: -; v_call: TRBV28; cdr3_length: 15; cdr3_aa: CASLREKDFSYEQYF; cdr3_nt: TGTGCCAGCCTTAGGGAAAAGGACTTCTCCTACGAGCAGTACTTC
clone_size: -; j_call: TRBJ2-1; d_call: -; v_call: TRBV5-1; cdr3_length: 16; cdr3_aa: CASSPRGAFGDNEQFF; cdr3_nt: TGCGCCAGCAGCCCCCGGGGGGCTTTCGGGGACAATGAGCAGTTCTTC
clone_size: -; j_call: TRBJ2-3; d_call: -; v_call: TRBV7-3; cdr3_length: 15; cdr3_aa: CASSPNWRDTDTQYF; cdr3_nt: TGTGCCAGCAGCCCCAATTGGCGGGACACAGATACGCAGTATTTT
clone_size: -; j_call: TRBJ2-1; d_call: -; v_call: TRBV28; cdr3_length: 16; cdr3_aa: CASSLERTNIRNEQFF; cdr3_nt: TGTGCCAGCAGTTTAGAACGGACCAATATTCGGAATGAGCAGTTCTTC
clone_size: -; j_call: TRBJ1-1; d_call: -; v_call: TRBV21-1; cdr3_length: 16; cdr3_aa: CASSTRQGTTDTEAFF; cdr3_nt: TGTGCCAGCAGCACCCGACAGGGGACGACGGACACTGAAGCTTTCTTT
clone_size: -; j_call: TRBJ1-5; d_call: -; v_call: TRBV27; cdr3_length: 14; cdr3_aa: CASSLSGLGQPQHF; cdr3_nt: TGTGCCAGCAGTTTATCGGGATTGGGTCAGCCCCAGCATTTT
clone_size: -; j_call: TRBJ2-3; d_call: -; v_call: TRBV27; cdr3_length: 16; cdr3_aa: CASSLAPNDRTDTQYF; cdr3_nt: TGTGCCAGCAGTTTGGCCCCGAATGACCGCACAGATACGCAGTATTTT
clone_size: -; j_call: TRBJ2-7; d_call: TRBD2; v_call: TRBV19; cdr3_length: 17; cdr3_aa: CASSIDPLTSASYEQYF; cdr3_nt: TGTGCCAGTAGTATAGATCCGCTGACTAGCGCCTCCTACGAGCAGTACTTC
clone_size: -; j_call: TRBJ2-3; d_call: -; v_call: TRBV2; cdr3_length: 12; cdr3_aa: CASSVGPDTQYF; cdr3_nt: TGTGCCAGCAGTGTCGGCCCAGATACGCAGTATTTT
clone_size: -; j_call: TRBJ2-7; d_call: TRBD1; v_call: TRBV10-2; cdr3_length: 14; cdr3_aa: CASSDGQGAREQYF; cdr3_nt: TGCGCCAGCAGTGATGGACAGGGGGCGCGGGAGCAGTACTTC
clone_size: -; j_call: TRBJ2-7; d_call: TRBD1; v_call: TRBV9; cdr3_length: 16; cdr3_aa: CASSVDGTGGLHEQYF; cdr3_nt: TGTGCCAGCAGCGTAGATGGGACAGGGGGCCTCCACGAGCAGTACTTC